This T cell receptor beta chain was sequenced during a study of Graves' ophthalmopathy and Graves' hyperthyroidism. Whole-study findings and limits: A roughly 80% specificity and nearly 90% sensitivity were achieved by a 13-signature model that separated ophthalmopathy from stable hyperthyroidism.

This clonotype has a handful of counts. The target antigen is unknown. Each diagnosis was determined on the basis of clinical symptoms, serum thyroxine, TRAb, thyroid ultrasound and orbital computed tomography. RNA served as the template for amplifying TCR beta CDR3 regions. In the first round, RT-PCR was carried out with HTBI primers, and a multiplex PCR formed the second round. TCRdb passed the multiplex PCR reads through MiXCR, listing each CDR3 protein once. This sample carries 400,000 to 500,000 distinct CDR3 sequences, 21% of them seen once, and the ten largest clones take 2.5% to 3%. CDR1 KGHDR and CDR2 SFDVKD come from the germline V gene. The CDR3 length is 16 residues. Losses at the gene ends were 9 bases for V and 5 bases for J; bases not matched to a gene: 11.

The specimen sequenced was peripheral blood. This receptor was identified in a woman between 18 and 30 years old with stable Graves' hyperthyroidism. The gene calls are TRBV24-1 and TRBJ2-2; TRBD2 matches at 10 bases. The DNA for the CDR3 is TGTGCCACCCACGGGCTAGCGGGAGTTTGTACCGGGGAGCTGTTTTTT. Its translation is CATHGLAGVCTGELFF.